The T cell receptor beta chain under discussion was sequenced for a study of preoperative IRX-2 immunotherapy in early breast cancer. Treatment meaning: preoperative locoregional IRX-2 cytokine immunotherapy. This phase Ib study tested locoregional IRX-2 cytokine immunotherapy given before surgery. Clones were read by immunoSEQ multiplex PCR, and TCRdb kept only the in-frame ones, dropping some. Among 20,000 to 30,000 clones, about 77% were seen once, and the ten largest hold 2% to 2.5%. V lost 2 bases, J lost 1 base, and 1 base stayed unmatched. Germline assignment: CDR1 SGHRS and CDR2 YFSETQ. CDR3 length: 14 residues.

Sequencing was performed on lymph node tissue, taken before IRX-2 immunotherapy. This sequence joins TRBV5-1 and TRBJ2-3, with 7 bases identical to TRBD1. The receptor was derived from a human donor with breast cancer. The CDR3 is CASSFGTGTDTQYF. Here the CDR3 DNA reads TGCGCCAGCAGCTTCGGGACAGGCACAGATACGCAGTATTTT. The entire variable domain, with the rest obtained from reference TRBV5-1 and TRBJ2-3, is as follows: KAGVTQTPRYLIKTRGQQVTLSCSPISGHRSVSWYQQTPGQGLQFLFEYFSETQRNKGNFPGRFSGRQFSNSRSEMNVSTLELGDSALYLCASSFGTGTDTQYFGPGTRLTVL.